This T cell receptor (beta chain) was documented in a study of naive and memory T cell subsets (dated by TCRdb to about 2017). Regarding the complete study: In the figure summarizing the skin biopsy and whole blood samples, 10 or so blood donors, 7 tuberculin skin test biopsies and 3 saline control biopsies were reported. PCR2 was typically a SYBR Green qPCR stopped at a set threshold; low-input samples could instead use end-point PCR (approximately 6 cycles). Skin biopsies were taken from tuberculin skin test sites or from saline-injected control sites and were processed for RNA extraction as described before. Results the study describes overall, beyond this receptor: The RNA-based method was acknowledged as potentially sensitive to TCR transcript changes with T cell activation and differentiation. TCR sequences were reportedly recovered from both types of skin biopsy, with far more TCRs being found at tuberculin skin test sites. Higher TCR numbers at tuberculin skin test sites were interpreted as T cell infiltration of a delayed type IV hypersensitivity reaction. The paper did not give details on skin biopsy collection and RNA processing but referred to earlier studies for those details.

The treatment or condition label, read with the paper, signifies: skin biopsy from PPD injection site in Mantoux-positive individual. The study reported a robust and sensitive protocol to amplify, sequence and analyze TCRs, based on 3' ligation of a UMI-containing oligonucleotide to TCR cDNA. Tuberculin skin test biopsies came from sites injected with PPD in individuals with a positive Mantoux test. Total RNA, without cell sorting, was DNase treated with RQ1 DNase before reverse transcription, targeting roughly 1 to 1000 ng input. To check how robust the pipeline was in samples where T cells make up a minority population, libraries were built from skin biopsies and whole blood. Libraries came from UMI-ligation and nested PCR. The ligated cDNA was amplified by four rounds of PCR, in which nested alpha and beta constant region primers were used together with the SP2 primer. For the blood and skin samples, reverse transcription of TCR RNA was done with SuperScript IV along with alpha and beta constant region primers. An oligonucleotide carrying the Illumina SP2 primer and a UMI was ligated to the cDNA 3' end using T4 RNA ligase 1. To prevent hairpin formation, the 12-nucleotide UMI was made up of two random hexamers with an eight-base spacer between them. From the second PCR onward, TCR alpha and beta chain libraries were processed separately and dual indexed for multiplexing. After pooling, the indexed libraries were analyzed by capillary electrophoresis and sequenced on either an Illumina MiSeq or NextSeq. To boost base diversity and improve cluster recognition, PhiX DNA at about 4.5-7% was spiked into the libraries. Regarding the original processing steps: Demultiplexor took UMIs from read 2, joined the UMIs to the TCR sequence from read 1, and separated reads according to sample indices. V and J genes and V-J junctions were identified by Decombinator, and each TCR was assigned a five-part identifier that included V and J deletions. Collapsinator relied on UMIs to correct both sequencing errors and PCR amplification heterogeneity, producing a UMI-based abundance for each TCR. CDR3Translator turned identifiers into nucleotide sequence, translated that sequence into amino acids, and pulled out CDR3 regions based on terminal motifs. After normalization to the amount of input RNA, the error-corrected alpha and beta TCR counts from blood and from skin were compared. TCRdb applied fastp at Q25 and MiXCR to the public reads, then kept only in-frame beta chains. A single entry per CDR3 protein holds the most common genes and DNA from its merged rows. These V and J calls originate from TCRdb's pipeline instead of the authors' own analysis. The sample table shows under 25,000 distinct CDR3 sequences, and 6% are seen once. The ten top clones hold roughly 6.1% of the sample.

Ends trimmed: V by 0 bases, J by 3 bases; bases unmatched to a gene: 5. In the germline V gene, CDR1 corresponds to SGHDN and CDR2 to FVKESK. The CDR3, cysteine through phenylalanine, is 16 amino acids long. Left in the record is the CDR3 DNA by itself, 48 bases read in frame from the first base. This clonotype has a count of ten or more. Its antigen is still unknown. Qualities for individual bases were not recorded, and no much larger clone is one base off. Sample: skin, taken from a tuberculin skin test site. This TCR derives from an adult in good health. The receptor chain draws on TRBV14 and TRBJ2-1; 7 of the junction bases match TRBD1. The bases read TGTGCCAGCAGCCAAGATAGGGGGCAGATCTACAATGAGCAGTTCTTC. It translates as CASSQDRGQIYNEQFF.